This T cell receptor beta chain was identified during a study of cytomegalovirus exposure and HLA in healthy donors. Points from the study as a whole: In a later analysis, several top co-occurrence clusters appeared linked to parvovirus B19, influenza, CMV and Epstein-Barr virus. Earlier analysis looked at TCR beta V segments, and most were productive about 87% or about 30% of the time.

A multiplex PCR was run with 60 Vbeta primers and 13 Jbeta primers. Repertoires were generated with immunoSEQ multiplex PCR, while TCRdb's copy carries only in-frame clones and drops some. The data hold around 150,000 clones, with 79% observed a single time. Deletions cut 6 bases from V and 8 bases from J, with 14 bases between. Germline V gene sequence: CDR1 MNHEY, CDR2 SVGAGI. The CDR3 is 13 amino acids. This clone is a singleton in its sample. No antigen is known for it. The sequence was collected from a man aged 35 to 55 in good health and CMV-seropositive. The J gene is TRBJ1-3, the V gene TRBV6-5, with D maybe TRBD1 (6 bases). What was sequenced was PBMCs. CDR3 coding DNA: TGTGCCAGCAGCCGGGGTCCAGGGGACACCATATATTTT. Translating gives CASSRGPGDTIYF.